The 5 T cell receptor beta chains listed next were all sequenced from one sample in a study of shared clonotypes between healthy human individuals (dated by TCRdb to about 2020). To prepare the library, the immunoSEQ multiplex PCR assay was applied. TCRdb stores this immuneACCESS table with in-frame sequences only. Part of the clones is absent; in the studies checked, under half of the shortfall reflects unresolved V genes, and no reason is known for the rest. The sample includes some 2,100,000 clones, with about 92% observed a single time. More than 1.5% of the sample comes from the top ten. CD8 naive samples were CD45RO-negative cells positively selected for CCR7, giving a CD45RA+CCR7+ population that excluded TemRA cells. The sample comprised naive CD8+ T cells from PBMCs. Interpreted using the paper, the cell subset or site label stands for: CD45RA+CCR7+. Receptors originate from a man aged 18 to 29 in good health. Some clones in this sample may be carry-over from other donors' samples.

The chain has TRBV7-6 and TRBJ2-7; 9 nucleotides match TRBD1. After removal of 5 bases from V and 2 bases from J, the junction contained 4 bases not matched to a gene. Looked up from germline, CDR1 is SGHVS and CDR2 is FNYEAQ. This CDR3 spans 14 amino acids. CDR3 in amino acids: CASSTGTGPYEQYF. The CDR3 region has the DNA TGTGCCAGCAGCACAGGGACAGGGCCCTACGAGCAGTACTTC.

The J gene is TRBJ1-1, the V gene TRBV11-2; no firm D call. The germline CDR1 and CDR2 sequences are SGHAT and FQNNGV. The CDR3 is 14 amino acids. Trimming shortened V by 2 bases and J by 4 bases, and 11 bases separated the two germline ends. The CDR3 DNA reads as TGTGCCAGCAGCTTATCTGTGGGTCGCACTGAAGCTTTCTTT. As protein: CASSLSVGRTEAFF.

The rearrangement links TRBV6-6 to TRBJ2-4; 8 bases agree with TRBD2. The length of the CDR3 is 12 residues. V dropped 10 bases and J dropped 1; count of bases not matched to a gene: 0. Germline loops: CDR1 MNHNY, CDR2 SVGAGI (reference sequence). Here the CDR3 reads CATSGAKNIQYF. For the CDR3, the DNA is TGTGCCACTAGCGGGGCCAAAAACATTCAGTACTTC.

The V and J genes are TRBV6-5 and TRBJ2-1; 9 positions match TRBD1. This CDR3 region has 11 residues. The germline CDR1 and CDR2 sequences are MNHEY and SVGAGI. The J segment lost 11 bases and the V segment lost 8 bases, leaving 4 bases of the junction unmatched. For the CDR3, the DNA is TGTGCCAGCGGGACAGGGTTACAGCAGTTCTTC. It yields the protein CASGTGLQQFF.

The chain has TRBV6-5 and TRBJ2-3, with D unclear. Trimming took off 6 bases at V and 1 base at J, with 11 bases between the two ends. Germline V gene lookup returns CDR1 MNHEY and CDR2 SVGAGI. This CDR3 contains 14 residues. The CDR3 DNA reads TGTGCCAGCAGCCCCCCCAGGCGCACAGATACGCAGTATTTT. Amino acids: CASSPPRRTDTQYF.